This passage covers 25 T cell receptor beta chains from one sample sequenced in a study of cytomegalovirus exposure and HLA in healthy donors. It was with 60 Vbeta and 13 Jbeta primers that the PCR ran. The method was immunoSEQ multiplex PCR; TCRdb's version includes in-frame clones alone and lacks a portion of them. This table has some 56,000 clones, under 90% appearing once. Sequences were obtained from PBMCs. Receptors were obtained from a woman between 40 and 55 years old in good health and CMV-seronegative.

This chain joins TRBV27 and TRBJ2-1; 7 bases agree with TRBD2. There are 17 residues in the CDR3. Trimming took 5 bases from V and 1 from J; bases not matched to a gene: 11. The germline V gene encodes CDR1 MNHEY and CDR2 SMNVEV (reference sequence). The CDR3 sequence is CASSGLLAGLSYNEQFF. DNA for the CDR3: TGTGCCAGCAGTGGTCTTTTAGCGGGTCTTTCCTACAATGAGCAGTTCTTC.

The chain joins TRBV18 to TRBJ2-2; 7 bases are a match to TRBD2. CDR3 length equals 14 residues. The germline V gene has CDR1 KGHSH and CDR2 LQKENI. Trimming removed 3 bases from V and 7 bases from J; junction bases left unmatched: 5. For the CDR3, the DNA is TGTGCCAGCTCACCCGGTCTAGCGGACGGGGAGCTGTTTTTT. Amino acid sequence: CASSPGLADGELFF.

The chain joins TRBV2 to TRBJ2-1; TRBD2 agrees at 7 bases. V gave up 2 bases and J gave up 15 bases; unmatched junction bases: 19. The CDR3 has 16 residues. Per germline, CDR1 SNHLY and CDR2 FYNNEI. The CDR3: CASSERGDTSRALPFF. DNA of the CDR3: TGTGCCAGCAGTGAACGGGGGGATACTAGCCGGGCGTTGCCGTTCTTC.

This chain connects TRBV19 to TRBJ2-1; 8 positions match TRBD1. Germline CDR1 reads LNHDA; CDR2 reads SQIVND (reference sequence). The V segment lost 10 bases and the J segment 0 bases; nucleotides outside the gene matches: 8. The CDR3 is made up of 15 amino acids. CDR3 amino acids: CATNRDRSSYNEQFF. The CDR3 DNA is TGTGCCACAAACCGGGACAGGAGCTCCTACAATGAGCAGTTCTTC.

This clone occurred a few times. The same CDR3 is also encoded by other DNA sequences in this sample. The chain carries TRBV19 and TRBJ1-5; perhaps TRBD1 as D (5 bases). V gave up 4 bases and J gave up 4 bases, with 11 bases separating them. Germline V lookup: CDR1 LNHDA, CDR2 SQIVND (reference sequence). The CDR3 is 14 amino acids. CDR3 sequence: CASSTDSLNQPQHF. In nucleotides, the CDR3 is TGTGCCAGTAGTACTGACAGCTTAAATCAGCCCCAGCATTTT.

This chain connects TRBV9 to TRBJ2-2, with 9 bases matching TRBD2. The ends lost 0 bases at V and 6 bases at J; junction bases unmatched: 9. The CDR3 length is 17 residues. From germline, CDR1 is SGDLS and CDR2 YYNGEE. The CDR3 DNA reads TGTGCCAGCAGCGTAGTAGGTAGCGGGAGTCGAGCCGGGGAGCTGTTTTTT. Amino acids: CASSVVGSGSRAGELFF.

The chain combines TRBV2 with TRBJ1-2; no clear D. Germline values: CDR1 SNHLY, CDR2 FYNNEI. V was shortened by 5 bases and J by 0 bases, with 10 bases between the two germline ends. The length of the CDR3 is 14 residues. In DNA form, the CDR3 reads TGTGCCAGCAGTTCATCCAGTGCTAACTATGGCTACACCTTC. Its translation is CASSSSSANYGYTF.

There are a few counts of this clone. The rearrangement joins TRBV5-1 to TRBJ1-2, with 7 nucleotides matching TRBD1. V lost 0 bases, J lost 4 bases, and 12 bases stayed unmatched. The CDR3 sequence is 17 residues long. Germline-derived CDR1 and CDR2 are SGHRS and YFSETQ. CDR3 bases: TGCGCCAGCAGCTTGGATCCGGGAGGGGGCGCGATCTATGGCTACACCTTC. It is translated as CASSLDPGGGAIYGYTF.

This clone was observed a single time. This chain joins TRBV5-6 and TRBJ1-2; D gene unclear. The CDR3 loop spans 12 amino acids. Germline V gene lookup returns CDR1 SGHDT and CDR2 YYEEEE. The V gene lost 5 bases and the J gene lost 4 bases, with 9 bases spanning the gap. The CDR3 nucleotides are TGTGCCAGCAGTGCCCAGATCTATGGCTACACCTTC. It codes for CASSAQIYGYTF.

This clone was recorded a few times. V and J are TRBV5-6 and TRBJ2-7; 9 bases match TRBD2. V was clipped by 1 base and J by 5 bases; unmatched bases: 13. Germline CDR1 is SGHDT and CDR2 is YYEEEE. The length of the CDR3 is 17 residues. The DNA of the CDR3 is TGTGCCAGCAGCTTGTTCCGGTTAGCGGGAGATGTGGACGAGCAGTACTTC. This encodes CASSLFRLAGDVDEQYF.

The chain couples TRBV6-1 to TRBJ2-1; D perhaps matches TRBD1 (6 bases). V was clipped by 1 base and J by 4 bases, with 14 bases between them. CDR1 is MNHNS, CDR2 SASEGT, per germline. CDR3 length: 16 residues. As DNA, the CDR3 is TGTGCCAGCAGTGAAGAAAGGACAGCTGTGTACAATGAGCAGTTCTTC. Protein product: CASSEERTAVYNEQFF.

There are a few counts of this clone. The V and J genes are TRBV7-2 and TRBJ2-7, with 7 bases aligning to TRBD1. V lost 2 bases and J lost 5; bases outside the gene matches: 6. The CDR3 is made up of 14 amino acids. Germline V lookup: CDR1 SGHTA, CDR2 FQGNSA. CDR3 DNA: TGTGCCAGCAGCTTATTGACAGGGATGAACGAGCAGTACTTC. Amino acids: CASSLLTGMNEQYF.

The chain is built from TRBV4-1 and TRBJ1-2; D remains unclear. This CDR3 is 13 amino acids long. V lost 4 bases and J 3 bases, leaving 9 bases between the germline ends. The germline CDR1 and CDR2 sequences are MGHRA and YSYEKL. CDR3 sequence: CASSPTEDYGYTF. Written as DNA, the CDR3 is TGCGCCAGCAGCCCCACAGAAGACTATGGCTACACCTTC.

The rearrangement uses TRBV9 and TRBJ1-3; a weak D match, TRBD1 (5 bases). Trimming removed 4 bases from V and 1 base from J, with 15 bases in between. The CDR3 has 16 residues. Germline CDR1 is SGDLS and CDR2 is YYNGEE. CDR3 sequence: CASSLTSGSSGNTIYF. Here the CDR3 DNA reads TGTGCCAGCAGCCTAACCTCAGGGTCTTCTGGAAACACCATATATTTT.

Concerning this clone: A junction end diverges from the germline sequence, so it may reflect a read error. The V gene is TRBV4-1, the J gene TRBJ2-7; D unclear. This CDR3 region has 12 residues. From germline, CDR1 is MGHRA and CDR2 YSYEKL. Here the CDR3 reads CASSQDQADLHF. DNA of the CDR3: TGCGCCAGCAGCCAAGATCAGGCAGACCTACACTTC.

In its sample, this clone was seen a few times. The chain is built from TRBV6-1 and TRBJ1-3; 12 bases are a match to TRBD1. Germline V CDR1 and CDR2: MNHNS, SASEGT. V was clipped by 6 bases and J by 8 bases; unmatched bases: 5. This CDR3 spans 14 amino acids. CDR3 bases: TGTGCCAGCAGCCGGGGACAGGGGGCACACACCATATATTTT. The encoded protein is CASSRGQGAHTIYF.

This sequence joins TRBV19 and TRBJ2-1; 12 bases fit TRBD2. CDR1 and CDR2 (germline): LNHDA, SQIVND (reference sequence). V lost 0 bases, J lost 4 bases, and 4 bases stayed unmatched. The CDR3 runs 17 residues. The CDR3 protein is CASSIEASGRVYNEQFF. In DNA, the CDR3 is TGTGCCAGTAGTATAGAGGCTAGCGGGAGGGTGTACAATGAGCAGTTCTTC.

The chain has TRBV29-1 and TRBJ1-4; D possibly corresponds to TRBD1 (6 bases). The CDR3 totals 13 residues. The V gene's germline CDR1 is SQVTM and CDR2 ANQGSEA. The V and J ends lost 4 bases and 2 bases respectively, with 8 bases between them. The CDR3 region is CSVAGQTNEKLFF. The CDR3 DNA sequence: TGCAGCGTTGCTGGACAGACTAATGAAAAACTGTTTTTT.

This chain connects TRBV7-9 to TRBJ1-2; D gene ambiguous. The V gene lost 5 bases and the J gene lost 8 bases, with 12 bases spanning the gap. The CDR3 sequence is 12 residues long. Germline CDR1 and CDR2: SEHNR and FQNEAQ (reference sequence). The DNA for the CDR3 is TGTGCCAGCAGCCGAGAGGAACGCGGCTACACCTTC. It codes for CASSREERGYTF.

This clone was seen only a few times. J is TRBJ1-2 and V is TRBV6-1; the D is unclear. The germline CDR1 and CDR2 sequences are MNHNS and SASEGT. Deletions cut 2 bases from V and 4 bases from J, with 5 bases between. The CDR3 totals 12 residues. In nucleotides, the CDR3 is TGTGCCAGCAGTGAACGAGCCTATGGCTACACCTTC. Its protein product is CASSERAYGYTF.

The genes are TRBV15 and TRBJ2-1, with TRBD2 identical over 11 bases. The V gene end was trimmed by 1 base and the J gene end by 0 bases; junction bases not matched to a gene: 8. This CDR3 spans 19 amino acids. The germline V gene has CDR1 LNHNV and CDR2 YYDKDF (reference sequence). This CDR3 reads CATSRVTSGKVSSYNEQFF. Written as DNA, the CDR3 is TGTGCCACCAGCAGAGTGACTAGCGGGAAAGTAAGCTCCTACAATGAGCAGTTCTTC.

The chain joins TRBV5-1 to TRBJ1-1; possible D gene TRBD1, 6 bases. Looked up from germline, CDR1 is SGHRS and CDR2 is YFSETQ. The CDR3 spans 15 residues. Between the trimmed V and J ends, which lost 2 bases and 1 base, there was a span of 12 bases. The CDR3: CASSLPQGTNTEAFF. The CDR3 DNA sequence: TGCGCCAGCAGCTTACCTCAGGGGACGAACACTGAAGCTTTCTTT.

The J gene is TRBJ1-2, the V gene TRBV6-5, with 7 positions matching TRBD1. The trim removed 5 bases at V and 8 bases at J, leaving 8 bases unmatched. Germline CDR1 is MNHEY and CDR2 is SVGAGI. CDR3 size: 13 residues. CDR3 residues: CASSIQGSGGYTF. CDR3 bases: TGTGCCAGCAGTATACAGGGGTCGGGAGGCTACACCTTC.

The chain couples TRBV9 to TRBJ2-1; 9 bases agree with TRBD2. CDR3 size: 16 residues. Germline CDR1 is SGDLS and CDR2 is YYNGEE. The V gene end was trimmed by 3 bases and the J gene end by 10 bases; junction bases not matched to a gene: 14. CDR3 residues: CASSDPTSGGQQEQFF. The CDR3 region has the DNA TGTGCCAGCAGCGACCCGACTAGCGGAGGTCAGCAGGAGCAGTTCTTC.

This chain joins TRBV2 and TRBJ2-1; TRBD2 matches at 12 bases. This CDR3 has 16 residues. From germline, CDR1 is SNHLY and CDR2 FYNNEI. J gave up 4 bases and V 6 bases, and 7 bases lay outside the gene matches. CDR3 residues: CASRVTSGRRYNEQFF. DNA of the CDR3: TGTGCCAGCAGGGTGACTAGCGGGAGAAGGTACAATGAGCAGTTCTTC.